The 32 T cell receptor beta chains listed next were all sequenced from one sample in a study of T cell clones after liver transplantation. Only in-frame clones appear in the TCRdb table, and some are missing; sequencing was by immunoSEQ multiplex PCR. The data contain about 50,000 clones, roughly 74% of them singletons. The material sequenced was CD4+ T cells from blood, taken 54 months after liver transplant. Source of these receptors: a human patient who received a liver transplant. Some T cells may be provided by the graft donor.

The chain uses TRBV9 and TRBJ2-6; D is undetermined. The CDR3 covers 16 residues. Germline-derived CDR1 and CDR2 are SGDLS and YYNGEE. V was pared by 0 bases and J by 0 bases, with 7 bases between. The CDR3 is CASSVGQYSGANVLTF. In DNA, the CDR3 is TGTGCCAGCAGCGTAGGGCAGTACTCTGGGGCCAACGTCCTGACTTTC.

V and J are TRBV7-9 and TRBJ1-6, with D unresolved. CDR1 and CDR2 (germline): SEHNR, FQNEAQ (reference sequence). The ends were cut back, 1 base at V and 11 bases at J, with 12 bases in the middle. The CDR3 sequence is 14 residues long. CDR3 loop: CASSLDSEGAPLHF. In nucleotides, the CDR3 is TGTGCCAGCAGCTTAGATTCGGAGGGCGCACCCCTCCACTTT. Variable domain in full (rest from reference TRBV7-9 and TRBJ1-6): DTGVSQNPRHKITKRGQNVTFRCDPISEHNRLYWYRQTLGQGPEFLTYFQNEAQLEKSRLLSDRFSAERPKGSFSTLEIQRTEQGDSAMYLCASSLDSEGAPLHFGNGTRLTVT.

The V gene is TRBV1, the J gene TRBJ2-5; the table gives TRBD2 as D, unverified against the DNA. TRBV1 represents a pseudogene. This CDR3 spans 13 amino acids. DNA of the CDR3: TGCACCAGCAGCCAAATTTATCGGGAGACCCAGTACTTC. Its translation: CTSSQIYRETQYF.

The chain uses TRBV7-2 and TRBJ1-2; D remains unclear. Per germline, CDR1 SGHTA and CDR2 FQGNSA. The CDR3 has 14 amino acids. V lost 3 bases to trimming and J lost 5 bases, with 13 bases between them. The chain's CDR3 is CASSLAEAIYGYTF. The CDR3 coding sequence is TGTGCCAGCAGCTTGGCGGAGGCGATTTATGGCTACACCTTC.

By proportion, this clone is medium-sized. The CDR3 DNA sequence: TGTGCCAGCAGTGAATTACAGGGGGCGGCCGGGGAGCTGTTTTTT. This encodes CASSELQGAAGELFF. The chain has TRBV2 and TRBJ2-2; 9 nucleotides match TRBD1. The V gene end was trimmed by 2 bases and the J gene end by 6 bases; junction bases not matched to a gene: 4. From germline, CDR1 is SNHLY and CDR2 FYNNEI. The length of the CDR3 is 15 residues.

The chain couples TRBV11-2 to TRBJ2-7, with D possibly matching TRBD2 (6 bases). The V end lost 4 bases, the J end lost 7 bases, and 17 bases lay between the germline ends. The CDR3 spans 14 residues. CDR1 and CDR2 from the germline V gene are SGHAT and FQNNGV. CDR3 DNA: TGTGCCAGCAGCTCCGGGACTGACGTCCGGGAGCAGTACTTC. It specifies CASSSGTDVREQYF.

This sequence joins TRBV6-4 and TRBJ2-1; TRBD1 aligns across 8 bases. CDR3 length: 16 amino acids. V dropped 8 bases and J dropped 7; count of bases not matched to a gene: 16. Germline CDR1 and CDR2: MRHNA and SNTAGT. CDR3 in DNA: TGTGCCAGCTCTCCACGAACCGGGACAGGATTAAATGAGCAGTTCTTC. Amino acids: CASSPRTGTGLNEQFF.

The chain carries TRBV7-9 and TRBJ1-1; a weak D match, TRBD1 (5 bases). Germline assignment: CDR1 SEHNR and CDR2 FQNEAQ (reference sequence). Trimming left V 2 bases short and J 2 bases short, with 9 bases between. The CDR3 is 14 residues long. CDR3 amino acids: CASSLQGLNTEAFF. DNA of the CDR3: TGTGCCAGCAGCTTACAGGGCCTCAACACTGAAGCTTTCTTT.

The chain joins TRBV7-2 to TRBJ2-2, with D hard to call. Trimming removed 3 bases at V and 4 bases at J, with 3 bases between. Germline assignment: CDR1 SGHTA and CDR2 FQGNSA. This CDR3 is 12 amino acids long. CDR3 sequence (DNA): TGTGCCAGCAGCTTTTTCACCGGGGAGCTGTTTTTT. This codes for CASSFFTGELFF. Full variable domain (missing parts from reference TRBV7-2 and TRBJ2-2): GAGVSQSPSNKVTEKGKDVELRCDPISGHTALYWYRQSLGQGLEFLIYFQGNSAPDKSGLPSDRFSAERTGGSVSTLTIQRTQQEDSAVYLCASSFFTGELFFGEGSRLTVL.

The V gene is TRBV6-5, the J gene TRBJ2-1; D is possibly TRBD1 (5 bases). With 4 bases removed from V and 7 bases from J, the gap between germline ends came to 14 bases. Per germline, CDR1 MNHEY and CDR2 SVGAGI. The CDR3 totals 14 residues. CDR3 residues: CASSLARAVNEQFF. In DNA, the CDR3 is TGTGCCAGCAGTTTAGCCAGGGCGGTTAATGAGCAGTTCTTC.

CDR3: CATRGGARSYEQYF. The CDR3 DNA reads TGTGCCACCCGGGGAGGGGCCCGCTCCTACGAGCAGTACTTC. V gene TRBV6-5 combines with J gene TRBJ2-7; 7 positions match TRBD2. The CDR3 has 14 residues. Germline trimming cut 10 bases from V and 0 bases from J; bases unmatched to any gene: 9. The V gene's germline CDR1 is MNHEY and CDR2 SVGAGI.

The chain is built from TRBV14 and TRBJ2-7; D remains ambiguous. The V end lost 0 bases, the J end lost 1 base, and 10 bases lay between the germline ends. CDR1 is SGHDN and CDR2 is FVKESK in the germline V gene. This CDR3 contains 15 residues. CDR3 coding DNA: TGTGCCAGCAGCCAAGATCGGTCTAGTTCCTACGAGCAGTACTTC. This sequence encodes CASSQDRSSSYEQYF.

A single count supports this clone. The chain joins TRBV7-9 to TRBJ1-1, with D possibly TRBD1 on 5 matching bases. V lost 2 bases and J lost 12, with 16 bases in between. This CDR3 contains 13 residues. Germline lookup yields CDR1 SEHNR and CDR2 FQNEAQ (reference sequence). The CDR3 is CASSLTGASGTFF. CDR3 DNA: TGTGCCAGCAGCTTAACAGGTGCTAGTGGGACTTTCTTT.

V gene TRBV7-9 combines with J gene TRBJ1-6; 10 bases match TRBD1. V was pared by 5 bases and J by 7 bases, with 8 bases of the junction left unmatched. This CDR3 has 16 amino acids. CDR1 and CDR2 from the germline V gene are SEHNR and FQNEAQ (reference sequence). In nucleotides, the CDR3 is TGTGCCAGCAGCCCACGACAGGGGGCAGGAAATTCACCCCTCCACTTT. Its translation: CASSPRQGAGNSPLHF.

The chain recombines TRBV6-5 with TRBJ2-7; D possibly uses TRBD1 or TRBD2 (6 bases each). V lost 1 base and J lost 5, with 18 bases in between. Germline-derived CDR1 and CDR2 are MNHEY and SVGAGI. The CDR3 runs to 16 residues. CDR3 protein: CASSYLPGRGLNEQYF. DNA of the CDR3: TGTGCCAGCAGTTACTTGCCGGGCCGGGGGCTGAACGAGCAGTACTTC.

The chain joins TRBV18 to TRBJ2-7; 7 bases are a match to TRBD1. Trimming at V came to 3 bases and at J to 5 bases, leaving 10 bases not matched to a gene. The CDR3 consists of 15 residues. Germline V gene data show CDR1 as KGHSH and CDR2 as LQKENI. The CDR3 region is CASSPLLGTADEQYF. The CDR3 coding sequence is TGTGCCAGCTCACCTCTATTGGGGACAGCAGACGAGCAGTACTTC.

This chain connects TRBV30 to TRBJ1-2; a weak D match, TRBD1 (5 bases). Trimming took 1 base from V and 8 from J, leaving 17 bases between them. CDR1 and CDR2 from the germline V gene are GTSNPN and SVGIG (reference sequence). The CDR3 spans 14 residues. CDR3: CAWSGGRGVRGYTF. Written as DNA, the CDR3 is TGTGCCTGGAGTGGCGGGAGAGGGGTAAGGGGCTACACCTTC.

This clone appeared a few times. V is TRBV30 and J is TRBJ2-1; TRBD2 agrees at 7 bases. The CDR3 is 14 residues long. Germline V gene lookup returns CDR1 GTSNPN and CDR2 SVGIG (reference sequence). Trimming took 2 bases from V and 9 from J; bases not matched to a gene: 10. The CDR3 DNA follows: TGTGCCTGGAGTACCGGACTAGGAAGGGGTGAGCAGTTCTTC. Its translation: CAWSTGLGRGEQFF.

The table lists this clone with many counts. The chain has TRBV28 and TRBJ2-7, with TRBD2 identical over 8 bases. There are 15 residues in the CDR3. With V trimmed by 6 bases and J by 4 bases, 11 bases remained unmatched. Germline V gene data show CDR1 as MDHEN and CDR2 as SYDVKM. The CDR3: CASSGGVPSRYEQYF. CDR3 nucleotide sequence: TGTGCCAGCAGCGGGGGGGTACCGTCCCGGTACGAGCAGTACTTC. The complete variable domain, with remaining parts taken from reference TRBV28 and TRBJ2-7, reads DVKVTQSSRYLVKRTGEKVFLECVQDMDHENMFWYRQDPGLGLRLIYFSYDVKMKEKGDIPEGYSVSREKKERFSLILESASTNQTSMYLCASSGGVPSRYEQYFGPGTRLTVT.

J is TRBJ1-2 and V is TRBV2; a possible D gene is TRBD1 (6 bases). V lost 6 bases and J 4 bases, leaving 9 bases between the germline ends. Per germline, CDR1 SNHLY and CDR2 FYNNEI. The CDR3 sequence is 12 residues long. The CDR3 DNA reads as TGTGCCAGCAGGCCGGACAGCTATGGCTACACCTTC. It translates to CASRPDSYGYTF.

CDR3 protein: CASSGTGETQYF. In nucleotides, the CDR3 is TGTGCCAGCAGTGGAACGGGAGAGACCCAGTACTTC. The genes are TRBV2 and TRBJ2-5, with no clear D. The CDR3 consists of 12 residues. Trimming removed 4 bases from V and 4 bases from J, with 7 bases in between. Germline loops: CDR1 SNHLY, CDR2 FYNNEI.

The rearrangement links TRBV2 to TRBJ1-5; TRBD1 matches at 7 bases. Germline CDR1 and CDR2: SNHLY and FYNNEI. The CDR3 consists of 13 residues. V was clipped by 10 bases and J by 6 bases; unmatched bases: 9. CDR3 coding DNA: TGTGCCACCTCAGGGGGAGGGGGTCAGCCCCAGCATTTT. It encodes CATSGGGGQPQHF.

The chain combines TRBV30 with TRBJ1-5; 7 bases fit TRBD1. Trimming cost V 1 base and J 4 bases; bases outside gene matches: 16. The length of the CDR3 is 18 residues. Germline values: CDR1 GTSNPN, CDR2 SVGIG (reference sequence). CDR3 protein: CAWSEWGNRGTLNQPQHF. In DNA, the CDR3 is TGTGCCTGGAGTGAATGGGGAAACAGGGGCACTTTAAATCAGCCCCAGCATTTT.

This chain joins TRBV5-3 and TRBJ2-7, with 12 positions matching TRBD1. TRBV5-3 carries the ORF label, with uncertain function. Trimming cost V 4 bases and J 5 bases; bases outside gene matches: 4. The CDR3 is made up of 14 amino acids. CDR3 sequence: CARSGGQGANEQYF. The CDR3 nucleotides are TGTGCCAGAAGCGGGGGACAGGGGGCTAACGAGCAGTACTTC.

This sequence joins TRBV7-8 and TRBJ2-7, with D maybe TRBD2 (6 bases). Germline CDR1 is SGHVS and CDR2 is FQNEAQ. V was pared by 5 bases and J by 6 bases, with 17 bases between. The CDR3 is made up of 14 amino acids. The CDR3 coding sequence is TGTGCCAGCAGCGGGACTTCCTTTTCGGGCGAGCAGTACTTC. Its protein product is CASSGTSFSGEQYF.

The V gene is TRBV10-3, the J gene TRBJ1-4; D remains ambiguous. CDR3 length equals 14 residues. CDR1 is ENHRY, CDR2 SYGVKD, per germline. Trimming left V 2 bases short and J 10 bases short, with 14 bases between. The CDR3 nucleotides are TGTGCCATCAGTGAGGAGAGGGCCGGAGGAAAACTGTTTTTT. It yields the protein CAISEERAGGKLFF.

This clone was seen a single time. The chain combines TRBV5-6 with TRBJ1-2; D not resolved. The germline gives CDR1 SGHDT, CDR2 YYEEEE. Trimming cost V 0 bases and J 4 bases, with 10 bases left between them. The length of the CDR3 is 14 residues. In nucleotides, the CDR3 is TGTGCCAGCAGCTTGGTAGGCAGACCCTATGGCTACACCTTC. Amino acids: CASSLVGRPYGYTF.

The chain couples TRBV28 to TRBJ2-3; the D gene is possibly TRBD2 (5 bases). V was trimmed by 3 bases and J by 1 base, leaving 20 bases between them. This CDR3 spans 18 amino acids. Germline assignment: CDR1 MDHEN and CDR2 SYDVKM. DNA of the CDR3: TGTGCCAGCAGTTTTTTTCCCCTTGACTATGGGGGCACAGATACGCAGTATTTT. Translation gives CASSFFPLDYGGTDTQYF.

CDR3 coding DNA: TGTGCCAGTAGTACGGGCCGCACAGATACGCAGTATTTT. It specifies CASSTGRTDTQYF. The chain uses TRBV19 and TRBJ2-3, with no clear D. Trimming cost V 4 bases and J 1 base, with 6 bases left between them. This CDR3 comprises 13 residues. Germline V gene data show CDR1 as LNHDA and CDR2 as SQIVND (reference sequence). Looking up the rest from reference TRBV19 and TRBJ2-3 gives the full variable domain: DGGITQSPKYLFRKEGQNVTLSCEQNLNHDAMYWYRQDPGQGLRLIYYSQIVNDFQKGDIAEGYSVSREKKESFPLTVTSAQKNPTAFYLCASSTGRTDTQYFGPGTRLTVL.

The rearrangement joins TRBV29-1 to TRBJ2-3; no firm D call. Germline V lookup: CDR1 SQVTM, CDR2 ANQGSEA. With 4 bases removed from V and 4 bases from J, the gap between germline ends came to 6 bases. The CDR3 has 11 amino acids. This chain's CDR3 is CSVVRADTQYF. The CDR3 DNA reads as TGCAGCGTTGTTAGGGCAGATACGCAGTATTTT.

Here the CDR3 DNA reads TGTGCCTGGAGTGTTAAAATTGGGGTCTCACCCCTCCACTTT. Amino acids: CAWSVKIGVSPLHF. The V and J genes are TRBV30 and TRBJ1-6, with unresolved D. V lost 0 bases, J lost 10 bases, and 13 bases lay in between. The CDR3 contains 14 residues. CDR1 and CDR2 from the germline V gene are GTSNPN and SVGIG (reference sequence).

The chain combines TRBV19 with TRBJ1-4; a possible D gene is TRBD1 (6 bases). CDR3 length: 14 amino acids. The germline CDR1 and CDR2 sequences are LNHDA and SQIVND (reference sequence). V was shortened by 7 bases and J by 7 bases, with 16 bases between the two germline ends. CDR3 coding DNA: TGTGCCAGTACCGAGGAGGGGGATGGTGAAAAACTGTTTTTT. Amino acid sequence: CASTEEGDGEKLFF.